One and the same sample provided the 3 T cell receptor beta chains below, sequenced in a study of identical twins. TCRdb re-called the 5' RACE reads with MiXCR, one entry per CDR3 protein. The sample shows some 690,000 distinct CDR3 sequences, around 21% of them seen only once. In addition, the sample was reused for a study of T cells expressing NK-cell markers.

Sequenced: PBMCs. Receptor source: a woman in her late teens or twenties in good health.

This clonotype was counted at least ten times. The CDR3 nucleotides read TGTGCCAGCAGTTTCAGACAGGGCACCTACGAGCAGTACTTC. Translated: CASSFRQGTYEQYF. This chain uses TRBV12-3 or TRBV12-4 with TRBJ2-7; 7 bases match TRBD1. CDR3 length equals 14 residues. V dropped 3 bases and J dropped 2; count of bases not matched to a gene: 4.

This clonotype was observed a few times. The rearrangement links TRBV6-1 to TRBJ2-1, with D maybe TRBD2 (7 bases). The CDR3 sequence is 16 residues long. CDR1 and CDR2 from the germline V gene are MNHNS and SASEGT. Trimming took off 4 bases at V and 8 bases at J, with 21 bases between the two ends. This chain's CDR3 is CASSALGGGLGDEQFF. In DNA form, the CDR3 reads TGTGCCAGCAGTGCGTTAGGCGGGGGCTTGGGGGATGAGCAGTTCTTC.

V and J are TRBV15 and TRBJ2-3; D call uncertain. The CDR3 is 15 residues long. Germline V gene lookup returns CDR1 LNHNV and CDR2 YYDKDF (reference sequence). The ends were cut back, 0 bases at V and 2 bases at J, with 9 bases in the middle. The CDR3 sequence: CATSRERADTDTQYF. The CDR3 DNA follows: TGTGCCACCAGCAGAGAAAGGGCCGACACAGATACGCAGTATTTT.